The next 28 T cell receptor beta chains were all read from a single sample in a study of blood T cell repertoires in COVID-19. TCRdb keeps only in-frame clones here, not all; method: immunoSEQ multiplex PCR. The sample has some 76,000 clones, about nine tenths seen once; the top ten hold approximately 4.9%. What was sequenced was peripheral blood. These receptors were obtained from a woman aged 18-29 years with acute or convalescent COVID-19.

This clone appeared once. V usage is TRBV30 and J usage is TRBJ1-4; TRBD1 matches 10 bases. Germline CDR1 GTSNPN, CDR2 SVGIG (reference sequence). V trimming: 3 bases; J trimming: 7 bases; junction bases outside the gene matches: 8. CDR3 length: 15 amino acids. The CDR3 nucleotides read TGTGCCTGGAGGGCGGGACAGGGGAAGGGTGAAAAACTGTTTTTT. It encodes CAWRAGQGKGEKLFF. The variable domain in full, with the rest retrieved from reference TRBV30 and TRBJ1-4, is SQTIHQWPATLVQPVGSPLSLECTVEGTSNPNLYWYRQAAGRGLQLLFYSVGIGQISSEVPQNLSASRPQDRQFILSSKKLLLSDSGFYLCAWRAGQGKGEKLFFGSGTQLSVL.

This clone appeared a single time. The chain is built from TRBV14 and TRBJ2-2; TRBD1 agrees at 7 bases. V gave up 6 bases and J gave up 4 bases; unmatched junction bases: 5. CDR1 is SGHDN and CDR2 is FVKESK in the germline V gene. CDR3 size: 14 residues. The CDR3 region is CASRNRGVTGELFF. Here the CDR3 DNA reads TGTGCCAGCAGAAACAGGGGAGTCACCGGGGAGCTGTTTTTT.

The rearrangement uses TRBV18 and TRBJ2-1, with a weak D call TRBD2 (5 bases). This CDR3 has 17 residues. The germline V gene has CDR1 KGHSH and CDR2 LQKENI. V lost 1 base to trimming and J lost 5 bases, with 18 bases between them. CDR3 in DNA: TGTGCCAGCTCACCACGGTCCGGAAGCGAGAGGGACAATGAGCAGTTCTTC. This encodes CASSPRSGSERDNEQFF.

Only a few counts were recorded for this clone. This chain connects TRBV19 to TRBJ1-5; TRBD1 matches 7 bases. Germline V CDR1 and CDR2: LNHDA, SQIVND (reference sequence). The J segment lost 2 bases and the V segment lost 4 bases, leaving 2 bases of the junction unmatched. This CDR3 has 14 amino acids. The CDR3 DNA sequence: TGTGCCAGTAGTAATACAGGGGGCAATCAGCCCCAGCATTTT. Residues: CASSNTGGNQPQHF.

V is TRBV30 and J is TRBJ1-6; tentative D call: TRBD1 (6 bases). This CDR3 comprises 15 residues. Germline lookup yields CDR1 GTSNPN and CDR2 SVGIG (reference sequence). V was clipped by 3 bases and J by 3 bases, with 12 bases between them. The DNA for the CDR3 is TGTGCCTGGAGAGTAGGACAGATCTATAATTCACCCCTCCACTTT. This translates into CAWRVGQIYNSPLHF.

This clone is termed medium-sized. Other DNA sequences in this specimen translate into the identical CDR3. The J gene is TRBJ2-7, the V gene TRBV6-5; D possibly corresponds to TRBD2 (5 bases). Germline CDR1 and CDR2: MNHEY and SVGAGI. This CDR3 comprises 13 residues. Trimming removed 0 bases at V and 3 bases at J, with 6 bases between. CDR3 sequence reads: CASSYSAGYEQYF. CDR3 coding DNA: TGTGCCAGCAGTTACTCTGCGGGCTACGAGCAGTACTTC.

The V gene is TRBV6-5, the J gene TRBJ1-2; D is unclear. Germline CDR1 MNHEY, CDR2 SVGAGI. V was cut by 5 bases and J by 3 bases, with 10 bases left in between. The CDR3 spans 13 residues. The chain's CDR3 is CASSPREDYGYTF. DNA for the CDR3: TGTGCCAGCAGTCCACGGGAGGACTATGGCTACACCTTC.

This clone is labeled as large. Different DNA sequences within this sample yield the same CDR3. V and J are TRBV6-5 and TRBJ1-1; 10 bases line up with TRBD1. Trimming took 6 bases from V and 4 from J; bases not matched to a gene: 2. Germline V lookup: CDR1 MNHEY, CDR2 SVGAGI. The CDR3 spans 13 residues. This chain's CDR3 is CASRRQGATEAFF. In nucleotides, the CDR3 is TGTGCCAGCAGAAGACAGGGGGCCACTGAAGCTTTCTTT.

The CDR3 DNA reads as TGTGCCAGCTCGCCGGGGGGCCGAGAGACCCAGTACTTC. Protein sequence: CASSPGGRETQYF. The chain links TRBV18 to TRBJ2-5, with a possible D match to TRBD2 (7 bases). The CDR3 contains 13 residues. V lost 6 bases, J lost 4 bases, and 12 bases lay in between. Germline V lookup: CDR1 KGHSH, CDR2 LQKENI.

The chain links TRBV6-2 or TRBV6-3 to TRBJ1-2; tentatively, D is TRBD1 (6 bases). The ends were cut back, 3 bases at V and 2 bases at J, with 13 bases in the middle. This CDR3 contains 15 residues. Looked up from germline, CDR1 is MNHEY and CDR2 is SVGEGT. The CDR3 bases are TGTGCCAGCAGTTATCTGGACAGTTACAACTATGGCTACACCTTC. It yields the protein CASSYLDSYNYGYTF.

The genes are TRBV19 and TRBJ1-2, with TRBD1 matching 8 bases. CDR1 is LNHDA and CDR2 is SQIVND in the germline V gene (reference sequence). V trimming: 5 bases; J trimming: 4 bases; junction bases outside the gene matches: 9. This CDR3 region has 15 residues. The CDR3 bases are TGTGCCAGTAGTGTTCCGACAGGGGCCACCTATGGCTACACCTTC. Amino acid sequence: CASSVPTGATYGYTF.

This clone was seen a few times. The chain joins TRBV10-2 to TRBJ1-2; TRBD1 is a possible D gene (6 bases). Germline lookup yields CDR1 WSHSY and CDR2 SAAADI. The CDR3 length is 14 residues. V lost 3 bases to trimming and J lost 4 bases, with 12 bases between them. The CDR3 is CASSDQGPLYGYTF. In nucleotides, the CDR3 is TGCGCCAGCAGTGATCAGGGGCCACTCTATGGCTACACCTTC.

The chain is built from TRBV10-3 and TRBJ2-3; tentative D call: TRBD1 (8 bases). The CDR3 covers 16 residues. Trimming cost V 3 bases and J 5 bases, with 18 bases left between them. Germline loops: CDR1 ENHRY, CDR2 SYGVKD. CDR3 sequence reads: CAISDTDREGGDTQYF. The CDR3 region has the DNA TGTGCCATCAGTGATACGGACAGGGAGGGAGGAGATACGCAGTATTTT.

This rearrangement joins TRBV28 to TRBJ2-5; 8 bases are a match to TRBD1. V gave up 5 bases and J gave up 1 base; unmatched junction bases: 6. The CDR3 totals 15 residues. The germline V gene encodes CDR1 MDHEN and CDR2 SYDVKM. CDR3 bases: TGTGCCAGCAGTCAACTGACAGGGGCCCAAGAGACCCAGTACTTC. Its translation: CASSQLTGAQETQYF. The full variable domain, with the rest looked up from reference TRBV28 and TRBJ2-5, is DVKVTQSSRYLVKRTGEKVFLECVQDMDHENMFWYRQDPGLGLRLIYFSYDVKMKEKGDIPEGYSVSREKKERFSLILESASTNQTSMYLCASSQLTGAQETQYFGPGTRLLVL.

The rearrangement joins TRBV27 to TRBJ1-1, with D uncertain. CDR3 size: 14 residues. V lost 6 bases and J lost 0, with 11 bases in between. Germline CDR1 and CDR2: MNHEY and SMNVEV (reference sequence). CDR3: CASSYTAMNTEAFF. The CDR3 DNA reads TGTGCCAGCAGCTATACAGCAATGAACACTGAAGCTTTCTTT.

The V call is TRBV10-3, the J call TRBJ1-1, with a weak D call TRBD1 (5 bases). The CDR3 is 12 residues long. V lost 7 bases, J lost 4 bases, and 10 bases lay in between. Germline CDR1 reads ENHRY; CDR2 reads SYGVKD. CDR3 bases: TGTGCCATCACAAACGGGGGCACTGAAGCTTTCTTT. Its translation is CAITNGGTEAFF.

The genes are TRBV2 and TRBJ2-5; D perhaps matches TRBD2 (5 bases). V was shortened by 4 bases and J by 2 bases, with 20 bases between the two germline ends. CDR3 length equals 17 residues. Germline-derived CDR1 and CDR2 are SNHLY and FYNNEI. The CDR3 region has the DNA TGTGCCAGCAGTGCAGAGCCGACGGGGTCCCGTCAAGAGACCCAGTACTTC. This gives the protein CASSAEPTGSRQETQYF.

The V call is TRBV5-1, the J call TRBJ1-1, with D unresolved. The CDR3 length is 15 residues. Germline V gives CDR1 SGHRS, CDR2 YFSETQ. V was shortened by 0 bases and J by 0 bases, with 9 bases between the two germline ends. Here the CDR3 reads CASSLATGLNTEAFF. CDR3 in DNA: TGCGCCAGCAGCTTGGCCACGGGGTTGAACACTGAAGCTTTCTTT.

CDR3 amino acids: CASIQGRATEAFF. DNA for the CDR3: TGTGCCAGTATTCAGGGGAGGGCCACTGAAGCTTTCTTT. The chain couples TRBV2 to TRBJ1-1; possible D gene TRBD1, 6 bases. V was trimmed by 9 bases and J by 4 bases, leaving 15 bases between them. This CDR3 is 13 amino acids long. Germline CDR1 reads SNHLY; CDR2 reads FYNNEI.

V gene TRBV5-1 combines with J gene TRBJ1-6; no clear D. V was shortened by 2 bases and J by 7 bases, with 13 bases between the two germline ends. This CDR3 contains 15 residues. CDR1 is SGHRS and CDR2 is YFSETQ in the germline V gene. As DNA, the CDR3 is TGCGCCAGCAGCTTTGGAGGGCCCAAAAATTCACCCCTCCACTTT. It yields the protein CASSFGGPKNSPLHF.

The chain carries TRBV5-6 and TRBJ1-2; maybe TRBD1 (6 bases). This CDR3 has 13 residues. Trimming pared 4 bases from V and 8 bases from J, leaving 15 bases between. Germline V gives CDR1 SGHDT, CDR2 YYEEEE. The CDR3 DNA reads TGTGCCAGCAGCACTCCCAAGGGGGGGGGCTACACCTTC. This sequence encodes CASSTPKGGGYTF.

The chain combines TRBV27 with TRBJ2-1, with unresolved D. Germline V gene data show CDR1 as MNHEY and CDR2 as SMNVEV (reference sequence). The CDR3 is made up of 15 amino acids. With 3 bases removed from V and 6 bases from J, the gap between germline ends came to 15 bases. The CDR3 region is CASSFIVDFPNEQFF. Here the CDR3 DNA reads TGTGCCAGCAGTTTTATTGTAGACTTTCCCAATGAGCAGTTCTTC.

In its sample, this clone was seen once. V usage is TRBV7-9 and J usage is TRBJ2-3; 7 bases are shared with TRBD1. The V gene end was trimmed by 5 bases and the J gene end by 5 bases; junction bases not matched to a gene: 16. The CDR3 is 17 amino acids. Germline values: CDR1 SEHNR, CDR2 FQNEAQ (reference sequence). The CDR3 protein is CASSPTRDRDFGDTQYF. The CDR3 bases are TGTGCCAGCAGCCCAACCCGCGACAGGGATTTTGGAGATACGCAGTATTTT.

The V gene is TRBV28, the J gene TRBJ2-7; a weak D match, TRBD1 (6 bases). The germline CDR1 and CDR2 sequences are MDHEN and SYDVKM. The CDR3 loop spans 14 amino acids. Trimming pared 5 bases from V and 5 bases from J, leaving 16 bases between. The CDR3, as DNA: TGTGCCAGCAGTCCCCTTCAACAGGGCCACGAGCAGTACTTC. Translation: CASSPLQQGHEQYF.

This clone appeared a few times. This chain connects TRBV19 to TRBJ1-4; D gene ambiguous. V was shortened by 2 bases and J by 8 bases, with 12 bases between the two germline ends. The germline gives CDR1 LNHDA, CDR2 SQIVND (reference sequence). The CDR3 contains 14 residues. CDR3: CASSINTMQEKLFF. CDR3 DNA: TGTGCCAGTAGTATAAACACAATGCAGGAAAAACTGTTTTTT.

This clone came up once. V is TRBV28 and J is TRBJ2-5; a weak D match, TRBD2 (6 bases). This CDR3 spans 14 amino acids. Germline assignment: CDR1 MDHEN and CDR2 SYDVKM. V was trimmed by 3 bases and J by 2 bases, leaving 10 bases between them. CDR3 sequence: CASSFRGGQETQYF. CDR3 DNA sequence: TGTGCCAGCAGTTTTCGGGGAGGTCAAGAGACCCAGTACTTC.

V is TRBV24-1 and J is TRBJ2-5, with 7 bases aligning to TRBD2. The trim removed 4 bases at V and 4 bases at J, leaving 11 bases unmatched. In germline, CDR1 is KGHDR, CDR2 SFDVKD. This CDR3 is built from 16 residues. CDR3: CATSDARQGGPETQYF. The CDR3 nucleotides read TGTGCCACCAGTGACGCGCGGCAGGGAGGGCCAGAGACCCAGTACTTC.

The CDR3 region is CASSPGAGAFYEQYF. Here the CDR3 DNA reads TGTGCCAGCTCACCAGGGGCGGGAGCGTTTTACGAGCAGTACTTC. The chain links TRBV18 to TRBJ2-7, with TRBD2 matching over 7 bases. Per the germline V gene, CDR1 is KGHSH and CDR2 is LQKENI. V shed 2 bases and J 4 bases; nucleotides not matched to a gene: 8. The CDR3 totals 15 residues.